Listed below are T cell receptor beta chains from one sample, sequenced in a study of shared clonotypes between healthy human individuals. Some clones are missing from TCRdb's copy, which holds only in-frame ones; the method was immunoSEQ multiplex PCR. The table shows about 1 million clones, with roughly 80% occurring only once. The specimen was memory CD4+ T cells sorted from blood. These receptors all come from a man younger than 35 in good health. Both conserved end residues are part of each CDR3. Each record gives: V gene, J gene, clone size, D gene, CDR3 DNA, CDR3 protein. The D gene is left open where the match is weak. The listing skips clone size in some rows; elsewhere it reads once, few, many or a size class.

TRBV5-6	TRBJ1-2	few	.	TGTGCCAGCAGCCTGGCACAGGTAAACTATGGCTACACCTTC	CASSLAQVNYGYTF
TRBV7-6	TRBJ2-5	.	.	TGTGCCAGCAGCAAGACTCTTTCCGAAGAGACCCAGTACTTC	CASSKTLSEETQYF
TRBV6-1	TRBJ2-7	once	TRBD2	TGTGCCAGCAGTAAGTTGGGACTAGCGGGGAATGAGCAGTACTTC	CASSKLGLAGNEQYF
TRBV9	TRBJ1-1	.	.	TGTGCCAGCAGTGCTGCAGGGAACACTGAAGCTTTCTTT	CASSAAGNTEAFF
TRBV4-1	TRBJ2-5	.	.	TGCGCCAGCAGCCAGGGGGTCCTCCCCGGTGGGACCCAGTACTTC	CASSQGVLPGGTQYF
TRBV7-9	TRBJ2-7	.	.	TGTGCCAGCCGGCTGGGTGCCTACGAGCAGTACTTC	CASRLGAYEQYF
TRBV10-3	TRBJ2-5	.	TRBD2	TGTGCCATCAGGGAGAGCGGGGGGGTCCAAGAGACCCAGTACTTC	CAIRESGGVQETQYF
TRBV18	TRBJ2-2	.	.	TGTGCCAGCTCACTAGGACACGGAGAGGTCACCGGGGAGCTGTTTTTT	CASSLGHGEVTGELFF
TRBV6-1	TRBJ1-1	.	TRBD1	TGTGCCAGCAGGGGACAGGGGGCGACTGAAGCTTTCTTT	CASRGQGATEAFF
TRBV7-2	TRBJ2-3	.	.	TGTGCCAGCAGCCGCCAAGACGCAGATACGCAGTATTTT	CASSRQDADTQYF
TRBV18	TRBJ2-3	.	.	TGTGCCAGCTGCTTGAGCATGACAGATACGCAGTATTTT	CASCLSMTDTQYF
TRBV5-1	TRBJ2-1	.	TRBD1	TGCGCCAGCAGTTCCGGGACAGGGTCATTCAATGAGCAGTTCTTC	CASSSGTGSFNEQFF
TRBV18	TRBJ1-1	.	.	TGTGCCAGCTCACCAAGGCAGGGCGAGGGGAACACTGAAGCTTTCTTT	CASSPRQGEGNTEAFF
TRBV29-1	TRBJ1-2	once	.	TGCAGCGTTTATGACCTGAGGGGGACTTCTAACTATGGCTACACCTTC	CSVYDLRGTSNYGYTF
TRBV30	TRBJ2-1	.	.	TGTGCCTGGAGTTCTAGAAAGGGTGAGCAGTTCTTC	CAWSSRKGEQFF
TRBV9	TRBJ2-3	.	.	TGTGCCAGCAGCGTAGGGGGGGTTTACACAGATACGCAGTATTTT	CASSVGGVYTDTQYF
TRBV6-5	TRBJ1-1	.	.	TGTGCCAGCAGTTACTCCACAGTCATGAACACTGAAGCTTTCTTT	CASSYSTVMNTEAFF
TRBV6-6	TRBJ1-6	few	.	TGTGCCAGCGATGAGATCGGGTCACCCCTCCACTTT	CASDEIGSPLHF
TRBV5-4	TRBJ2-7	.	.	TGTGCCAGCAGCTTGTCGCCAGGGACCGAGCAGTACTTC	CASSLSPGTEQYF
TRBV18	TRBJ2-3	.	TRBD1	TGTGCCAGCTCACAAAGGACAGGGCCCACAGATACGCAGTATTTT	CASSQRTGPTDTQYF
TRBV10-2	TRBJ2-3	.	.	TGCGCCAGCAGTATCTCGGCAGATACGCAGTATTTT	CASSISADTQYF
TRBV11-2	TRBJ1-2	.	.	TGTGCCAGCATACACAACGGGGTTGGCTACACCTTC	CASIHNGVGYTF
TRBV10-3	TRBJ2-2	.	TRBD1	TGTGCCACCTGGGACAGGGAAAACACCGGGGAGCTGTTTTTT	CATWDRENTGELFF
TRBV6-1	TRBJ2-7	.	.	TGTGCCAGCAGTTCCGGGACCCCGACCTACGAGCAGTACTTC	CASSSGTPTYEQYF
TRBV4-3	TRBJ2-1	.	TRBD1	TGCGCCAGCAGCCAAGTTGGGACAGGGAAAAATGAGCAGTTCTTC	CASSQVGTGKNEQFF
TRBV10-3	TRBJ2-3	.	.	TGTGCCATCACGGGGGGCGTAAGGGATACGCAGTATTTT	CAITGGVRDTQYF